These 10 T cell receptor beta chains originate from one sample sequenced in a study of T cell changes during pregnancy in multiple sclerosis. Assay: immunoSEQ multiplex PCR; the TCRdb copy retains only in-frame clones and omits some. The data contain tens of thousands of clones, under 95% of them singletons. This specimen was peripheral blood, taken in the first trimester of pregnancy. The source of these receptors is a female donor in good health, enrolled as a control in a pregnancy study.

This clone turned up a few times. The rearrangement links TRBV10-2 to TRBJ2-1; D perhaps matches TRBD2 (5 bases). CDR1 and CDR2 (germline): WSHSY, SAAADI. The CDR3 has 12 amino acids. Trimming left V 6 bases short and J 6 bases short, with 9 bases between. As DNA, the CDR3 is TGCGCCAGCAGGGACTCCGGCAATGAGCAGTTCTTC. It is translated as CASRDSGNEQFF.

The chain uses TRBV30 and TRBJ1-1; D remains unclear. The CDR3 loop spans 14 amino acids. The V gene lost 0 bases and the J gene lost 3 bases, with 11 bases spanning the gap. CDR1 and CDR2 from the germline V gene are GTSNPN and SVGIG (reference sequence). CDR3 coding DNA: TGTGCCTGGAGTGTTCTAGGGAGGGACACTGAAGCTTTCTTT. It encodes CAWSVLGRDTEAFF.

CDR3: CASSDWAGPTSSGANVLTF. CDR3 DNA: TGTGCCAGCAGTGACTGGGCAGGGCCTACTTCCTCTGGGGCCAACGTCCTGACTTTC. The J gene is TRBJ2-6, the V gene TRBV6-4, with D possibly being TRBD1 (5 bases). The CDR3 consists of 19 residues. Germline loops: CDR1 MRHNA, CDR2 SNTAGT. V lost 1 base and J 0 bases, leaving 16 bases between the germline ends.

The rearrangement links TRBV6-4 to TRBJ2-2, with 9 bases lining up with TRBD1. The CDR3 is 16 amino acids. V was pared by 4 bases and J by 4 bases, with 7 bases of the junction left unmatched. Germline-derived CDR1 and CDR2 are MRHNA and SNTAGT. The CDR3 nucleotides are TGTGCCAGCAGTGGAGGACAGGGGCTTTCCACCGGGGAGCTGTTTTTT. It codes for CASSGGQGLSTGELFF.

The chain has TRBV6-4 and TRBJ2-2, with 11 bases aligning to TRBD2. V lost 6 bases, J lost 1 base, and 7 bases stayed unmatched. Germline V lookup: CDR1 MRHNA, CDR2 SNTAGT. This CDR3 has 17 residues. CDR3 coding DNA: TGTGCCAGCAGCCTACTAGCGGGGGTTCTGAACACCGGGGAGCTGTTTTTT. This codes for CASSLLAGVLNTGELFF.

The J gene is TRBJ2-3, the V gene TRBV25-1, with 8 bases aligning to TRBD2. Germline CDR1 is MGHDK and CDR2 is SYGVNS. This CDR3 region has 16 residues. V lost 3 bases and J lost 6; bases outside the gene matches: 11. The CDR3 DNA reads as TGTGCCAGCAGTGAGAAGAGCGGGAGAGGGAGGGATACGCAGTATTTT. Its translation: CASSEKSGRGRDTQYF.

V is TRBV10-3 and J is TRBJ1-1; D call uncertain. This CDR3 is built from 13 residues. The V end was cut by 4 bases, the J end by 4 bases, with 10 bases between. Germline lookup yields CDR1 ENHRY and CDR2 SYGVKD. CDR3 bases: TGTGCCATCAGTGGGCCCTCAGGCACTGAAGCTTTCTTT. It translates to CAISGPSGTEAFF.

The J gene is TRBJ2-1, the V gene TRBV15; 9 bases line up with TRBD2. The CDR3 contains 14 residues. The V and J ends lost 3 bases and 7 bases, in that order; junction bases with no gene match: 4. The V gene's germline CDR1 is LNHNV and CDR2 YYDKDF (reference sequence). As DNA, the CDR3 is TGTGCCACCAGCAGGGAGCGGGAGGCGAATGAGCAGTTCTTC. It translates to CATSREREANEQFF.

The rearrangement links TRBV6-4 to TRBJ2-1; 8 nucleotides agree with TRBD2. With 4 bases clipped from V and 7 bases from J, the junction kept 12 bases outside the gene matches. Germline V lookup: CDR1 MRHNA, CDR2 SNTAGT. This CDR3 comprises 16 residues. Written as DNA, the CDR3 is TGTGCCAGCAGTGTAAGCCACGGCGGGGGGAAGAATGAGCAGTTCTTC. Translating gives CASSVSHGGGKNEQFF.

CDR3 nucleotides: TGTGCCAGCAGCCCAGCGGGGGGACAAGAGACCCAGTACTTC. Protein sequence: CASSPAGGQETQYF. The chain links TRBV7-2 to TRBJ2-5, with 9 bases fitting TRBD2. The CDR3 is made up of 14 amino acids. J lost 2 bases, V lost 5 bases, and 3 bases had no gene match. Per germline, CDR1 SGHTA and CDR2 FQGNSA.